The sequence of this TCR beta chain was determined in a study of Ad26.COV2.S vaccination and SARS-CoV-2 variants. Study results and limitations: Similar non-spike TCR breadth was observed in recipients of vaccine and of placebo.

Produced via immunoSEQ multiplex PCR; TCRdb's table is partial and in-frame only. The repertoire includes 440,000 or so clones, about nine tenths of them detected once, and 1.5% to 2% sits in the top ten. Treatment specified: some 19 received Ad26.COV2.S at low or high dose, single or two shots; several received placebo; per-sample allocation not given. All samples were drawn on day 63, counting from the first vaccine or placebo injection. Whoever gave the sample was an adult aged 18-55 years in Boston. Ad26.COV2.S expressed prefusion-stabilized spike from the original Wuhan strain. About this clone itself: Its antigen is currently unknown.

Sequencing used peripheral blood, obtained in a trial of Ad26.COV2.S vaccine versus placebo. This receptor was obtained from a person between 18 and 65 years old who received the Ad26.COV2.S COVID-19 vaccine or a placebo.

The CDR3 DNA is TGTGCCAGTAGTATTGCTAGCGGGGGCGATGAGCAGTTCTTC. Protein product: CASSIASGGDEQFF. The rearrangement links TRBV19 to TRBJ2-1; 10 nucleotides agree with TRBD2. Germline CDR1 LNHDA, CDR2 SQIVND (reference sequence). The CDR3 length is 14 residues. The V segment lost 3 bases and the J segment 8 bases; nucleotides outside the gene matches: 4.